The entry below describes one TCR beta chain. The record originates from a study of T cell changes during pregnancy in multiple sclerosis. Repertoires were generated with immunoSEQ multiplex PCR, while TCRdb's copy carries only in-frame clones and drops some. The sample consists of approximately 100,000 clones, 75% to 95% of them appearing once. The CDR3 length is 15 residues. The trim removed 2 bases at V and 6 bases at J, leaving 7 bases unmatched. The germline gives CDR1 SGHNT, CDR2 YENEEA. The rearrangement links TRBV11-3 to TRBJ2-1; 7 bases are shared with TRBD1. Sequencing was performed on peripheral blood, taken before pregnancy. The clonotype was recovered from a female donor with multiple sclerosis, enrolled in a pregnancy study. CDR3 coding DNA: TGTGCCAGCAGCTTAAGACAGGGTCTTTTCAATGAGCAGTTCTTC. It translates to CASSLRQGLFNEQFF.